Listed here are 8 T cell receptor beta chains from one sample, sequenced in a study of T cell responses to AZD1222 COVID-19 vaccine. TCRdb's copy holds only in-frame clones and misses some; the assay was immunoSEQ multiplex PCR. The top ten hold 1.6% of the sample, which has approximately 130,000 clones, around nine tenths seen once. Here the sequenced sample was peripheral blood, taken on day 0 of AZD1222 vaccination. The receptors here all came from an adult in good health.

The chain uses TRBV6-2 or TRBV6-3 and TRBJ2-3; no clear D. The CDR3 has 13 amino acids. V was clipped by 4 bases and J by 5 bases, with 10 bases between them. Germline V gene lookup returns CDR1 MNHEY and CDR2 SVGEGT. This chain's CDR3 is CASSSLLEDTQYF. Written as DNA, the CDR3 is TGTGCCAGCAGTTCCCTATTGGAAGATACGCAGTATTTT.

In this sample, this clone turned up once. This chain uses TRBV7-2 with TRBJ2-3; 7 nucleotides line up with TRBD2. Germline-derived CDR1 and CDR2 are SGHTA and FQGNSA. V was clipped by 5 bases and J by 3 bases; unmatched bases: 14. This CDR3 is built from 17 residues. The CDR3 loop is CASSPPTQRGVTDTQYF. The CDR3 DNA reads TGTGCCAGCAGCCCACCCACTCAGCGGGGCGTTACAGATACGCAGTATTTT.

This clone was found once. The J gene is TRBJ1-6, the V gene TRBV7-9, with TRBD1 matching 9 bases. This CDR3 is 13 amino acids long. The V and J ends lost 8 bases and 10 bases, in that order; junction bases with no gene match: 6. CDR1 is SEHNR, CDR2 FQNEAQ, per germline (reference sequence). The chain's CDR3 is CASRTGVESPLHF. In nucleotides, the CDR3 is TGTGCCAGCCGGACAGGGGTTGAGTCACCCCTCCACTTT.

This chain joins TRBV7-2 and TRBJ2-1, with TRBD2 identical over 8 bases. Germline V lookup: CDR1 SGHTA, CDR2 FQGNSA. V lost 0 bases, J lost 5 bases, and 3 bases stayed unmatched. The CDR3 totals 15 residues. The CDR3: CASSLASGVNNEQFF. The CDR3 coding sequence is TGTGCCAGCAGCTTAGCTAGCGGGGTTAACAATGAGCAGTTCTTC. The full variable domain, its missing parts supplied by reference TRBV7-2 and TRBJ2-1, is GAGVSQSPSNKVTEKGKDVELRCDPISGHTALYWYRQSLGQGLEFLIYFQGNSAPDKSGLPSDRFSAERTGGSVSTLTIQRTQQEDSAVYLCASSLASGVNNEQFFGPGTRLTVL.

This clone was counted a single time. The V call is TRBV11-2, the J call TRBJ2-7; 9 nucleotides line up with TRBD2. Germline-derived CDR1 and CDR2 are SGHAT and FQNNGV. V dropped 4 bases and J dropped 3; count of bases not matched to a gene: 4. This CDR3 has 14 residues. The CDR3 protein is CASSSGLANYEQYF. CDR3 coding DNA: TGTGCCAGCAGCTCGGGACTAGCCAACTACGAGCAGTACTTC.

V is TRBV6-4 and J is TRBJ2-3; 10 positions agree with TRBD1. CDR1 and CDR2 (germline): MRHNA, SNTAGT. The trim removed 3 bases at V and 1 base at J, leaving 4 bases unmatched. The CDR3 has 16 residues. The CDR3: CASSESTGGGTDTQYF. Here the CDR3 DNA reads TGTGCCAGCAGTGAGTCGACAGGGGGCGGCACAGATACGCAGTATTTT.

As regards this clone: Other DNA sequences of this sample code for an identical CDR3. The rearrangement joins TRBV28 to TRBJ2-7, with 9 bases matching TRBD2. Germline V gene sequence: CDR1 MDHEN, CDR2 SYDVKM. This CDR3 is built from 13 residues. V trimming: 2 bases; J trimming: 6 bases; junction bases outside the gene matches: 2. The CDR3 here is CASSLAGGLEQYF. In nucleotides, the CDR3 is TGTGCCAGCAGTTTAGCGGGAGGGCTCGAGCAGTACTTC.

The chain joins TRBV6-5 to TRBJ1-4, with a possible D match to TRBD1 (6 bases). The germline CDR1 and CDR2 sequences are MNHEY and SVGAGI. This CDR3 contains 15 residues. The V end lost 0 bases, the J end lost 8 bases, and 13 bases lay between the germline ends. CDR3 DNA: TGTGCCAGCAGTTACTCCTGGGGGCGGGAGGAAAAACTGTTTTTT. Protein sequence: CASSYSWGREEKLFF.